The T cell receptor (beta chain) under discussion was sequenced for a study of T cell clonality in common variable immunodeficiency. Study findings and constraints: TCRbeta clonality was increased in CVID versus healthy controls.

Most patients and controls had Caucasian heritage. Donors gave about 5 to 9 ml heparinized peripheral whole blood. This clone was observed at least ten times. Its matching antigen is unknown. Some clones are missing from TCRdb's copy, which holds only in-frame ones; the method was immunoSEQ multiplex PCR. This repertoire holds some 38,000 clones, and none appear only once. This clonotype originated in a person aged 18 to 75 in good health. The sequenced sample consisted of peripheral blood mononuclear cells.

CDR3 DNA (partial): TGTGCCAGCAGTGAACGACAGCCGGTGAGGGGGCGCAGCTACGAG. Translated, it gives CASSERQPVRGRSYE. The complete CDR3 protein is CASSERQPVRGRSYEQYF. The rearrangement links TRBV6-1 to TRBJ2-7; 7 nucleotides align to TRBD1. The read ends 3 residues before the CDR3 terminus; that terminus is restored from the germline J gene. Losses at the gene ends were 2 bases for V and 3 bases for J; bases not matched to a gene: 16. The CDR3 length is 18 residues. Germline V CDR1 and CDR2: MNHNS, SASEGT.